This T cell receptor (beta chain) came from a study of shared clonotypes between healthy human individuals. Terminally differentiated effector memory CD45RA+ cells were excluded from the naive CD8 cells, which were CD45RO-negative and positively selected for CCR7. Sequenced by immunoSEQ multiplex PCR; TCRdb stores in-frame clones only, minus some. The sample records about 2,200,000 clones, about 92% being singletons. V dropped 3 bases and J dropped 4 bases, with 15 bases sitting between them. The CDR3 loop spans 16 amino acids. The germline V gene has CDR1 SGHAT and CDR2 FQNNGV. The receptor was isolated from a man between 18 and 35 years old in good health. Some clones in this sample may be carry-over from other donors' samples. This sequence joins TRBV11-2 and TRBJ1-4, with D unresolved. Sequencing was done on a sample of naive CD8+ T cells from PBMCs. CDR3: CASSFGVGVLNEKLFF. The CDR3 DNA reads as TGTGCCAGCAGCTTTGGGGTCGGGGTCCTTAATGAAAAACTGTTTTTT.